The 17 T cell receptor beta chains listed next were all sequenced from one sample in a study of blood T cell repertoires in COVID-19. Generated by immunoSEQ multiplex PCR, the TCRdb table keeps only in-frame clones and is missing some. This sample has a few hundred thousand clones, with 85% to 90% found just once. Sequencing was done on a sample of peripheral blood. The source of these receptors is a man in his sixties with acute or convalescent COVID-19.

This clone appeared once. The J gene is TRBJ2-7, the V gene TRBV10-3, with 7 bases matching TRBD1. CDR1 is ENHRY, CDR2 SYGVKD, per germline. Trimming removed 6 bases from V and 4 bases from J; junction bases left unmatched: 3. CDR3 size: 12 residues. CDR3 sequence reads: CAISSTGYEQYF. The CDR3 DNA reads TGTGCCATCAGCTCGACAGGGTACGAGCAGTACTTC.

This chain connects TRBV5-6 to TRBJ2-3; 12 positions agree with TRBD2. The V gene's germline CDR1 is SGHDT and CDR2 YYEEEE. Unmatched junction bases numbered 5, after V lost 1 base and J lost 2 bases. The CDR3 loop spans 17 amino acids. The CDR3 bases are TGTGCCAGCAGCTTGTTTCTAGCGGGGGGGCTCACAGATACGCAGTATTTT. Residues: CASSLFLAGGLTDTQYF.

The CDR3 spells CASSEAIAGGRETQYF. The CDR3 DNA follows: TGTGCCAGCAGTGAAGCGATAGCGGGGGGGAGAGAGACCCAGTACTTC. The V gene is TRBV6-1, the J gene TRBJ2-5, with 11 bases lining up with TRBD2. Germline V CDR1 and CDR2: MNHNS, SASEGT. Trimming took 0 bases from V and 4 from J; bases not matched to a gene: 4. The CDR3 has 16 residues.

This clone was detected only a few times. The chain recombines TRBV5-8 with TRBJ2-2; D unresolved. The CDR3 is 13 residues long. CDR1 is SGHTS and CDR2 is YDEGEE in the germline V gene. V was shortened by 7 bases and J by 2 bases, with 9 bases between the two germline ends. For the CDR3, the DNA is TGTGCCAGCTCAGTTTATAACACCGGGGAGCTGTTTTTT. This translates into CASSVYNTGELFF.

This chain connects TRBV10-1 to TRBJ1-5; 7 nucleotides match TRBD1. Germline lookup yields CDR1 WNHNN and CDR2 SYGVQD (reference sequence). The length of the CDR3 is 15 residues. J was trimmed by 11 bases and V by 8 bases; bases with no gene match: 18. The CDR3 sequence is CASPGQAAGESTQHF. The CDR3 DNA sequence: TGCGCCAGCCCAGGACAGGCAGCAGGGGAATCGACCCAGCATTTT.

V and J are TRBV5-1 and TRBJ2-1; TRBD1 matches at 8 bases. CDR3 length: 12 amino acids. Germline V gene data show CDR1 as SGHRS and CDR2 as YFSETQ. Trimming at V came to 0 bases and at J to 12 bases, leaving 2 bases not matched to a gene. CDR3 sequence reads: CASSLGQGRQFF. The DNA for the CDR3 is TGCGCCAGCAGCTTGGGACAGGGGAGGCAGTTCTTC.

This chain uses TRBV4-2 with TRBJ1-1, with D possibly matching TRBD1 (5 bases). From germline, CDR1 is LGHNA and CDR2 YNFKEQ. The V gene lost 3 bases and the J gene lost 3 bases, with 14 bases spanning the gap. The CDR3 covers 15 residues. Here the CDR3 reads CASSQLGASYTEAFF. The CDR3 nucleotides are TGTGCCAGCAGCCAGTTAGGGGCGTCGTACACTGAAGCTTTCTTT.

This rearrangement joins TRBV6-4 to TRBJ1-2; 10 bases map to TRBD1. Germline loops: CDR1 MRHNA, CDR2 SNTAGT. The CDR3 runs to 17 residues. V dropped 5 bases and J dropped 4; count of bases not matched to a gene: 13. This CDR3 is CASSPGGQGRSPYGYTF. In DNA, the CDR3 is TGTGCCAGCAGTCCCGGGGGACAGGGGCGCAGTCCCTATGGCTACACCTTC.

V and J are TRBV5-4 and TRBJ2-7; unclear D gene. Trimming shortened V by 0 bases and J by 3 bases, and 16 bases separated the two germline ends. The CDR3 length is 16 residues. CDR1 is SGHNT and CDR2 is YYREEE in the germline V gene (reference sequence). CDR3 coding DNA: TGTGCCAGCAGCTTGGGGCCTGACTTGGTCCTCTACGAGCAGTACTTC. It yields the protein CASSLGPDLVLYEQYF.

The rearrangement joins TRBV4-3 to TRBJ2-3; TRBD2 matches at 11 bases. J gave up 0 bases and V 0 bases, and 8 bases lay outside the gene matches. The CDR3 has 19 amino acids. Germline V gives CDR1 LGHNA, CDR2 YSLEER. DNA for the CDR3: TGCGCCAGCAGCCAAGATAAGCTAGCGGGGGGCCATAGCACAGATACGCAGTATTTT. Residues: CASSQDKLAGGHSTDTQYF.

CDR3 region: CAERGGQSTGELFF. CDR3 in DNA: TGTGCCGAGAGGGGGGGTCAATCTACCGGGGAGCTGTTTTTT. The V gene is TRBV6-5, the J gene TRBJ2-2, with D possibly being TRBD2 (7 bases). The germline V and J ends were trimmed by 11 bases and 5 bases, with 18 bases remaining between them. The germline V gene encodes CDR1 MNHEY and CDR2 SVGAGI. This CDR3 spans 14 amino acids.

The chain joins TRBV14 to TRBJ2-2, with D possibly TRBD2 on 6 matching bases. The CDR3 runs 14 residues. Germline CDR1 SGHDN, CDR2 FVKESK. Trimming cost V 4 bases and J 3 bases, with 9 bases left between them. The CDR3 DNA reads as TGTGCCAGCAGCCGAGGACTACACACCGGGGAGCTGTTTTTT. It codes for CASSRGLHTGELFF. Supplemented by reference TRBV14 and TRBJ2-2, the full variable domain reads EAGVTQFPSHSVIEKGQTVTLRCDPISGHDNLYWYRRVMGKEIKFLLHFVKESKQDESGMPNNRFLAERTGGTYSTLKVQPAELEDSGVYFCASSRGLHTGELFFGEGSRLTVL.

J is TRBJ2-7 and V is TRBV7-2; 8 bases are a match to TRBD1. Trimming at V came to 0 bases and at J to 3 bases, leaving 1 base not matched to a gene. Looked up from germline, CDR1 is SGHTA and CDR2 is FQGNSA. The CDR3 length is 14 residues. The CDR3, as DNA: TGTGCCAGCAGCTTAGCACAGGGGGACTACGAGCAGTACTTC. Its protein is CASSLAQGDYEQYF. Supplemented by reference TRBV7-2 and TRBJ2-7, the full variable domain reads GAGVSQSPSNKVTEKGKDVELRCDPISGHTALYWYRQSLGQGLEFLIYFQGNSAPDKSGLPSDRFSAERTGGSVSTLTIQRTQQEDSAVYLCASSLAQGDYEQYFGPGTRLTVT.

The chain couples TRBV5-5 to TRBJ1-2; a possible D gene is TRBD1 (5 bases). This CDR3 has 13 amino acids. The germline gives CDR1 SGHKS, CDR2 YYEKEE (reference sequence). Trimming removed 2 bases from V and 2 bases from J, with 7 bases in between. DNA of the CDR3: TGTGCCAGCAGCTTCCAGGGAAACTATGGCTACACCTTC. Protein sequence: CASSFQGNYGYTF.

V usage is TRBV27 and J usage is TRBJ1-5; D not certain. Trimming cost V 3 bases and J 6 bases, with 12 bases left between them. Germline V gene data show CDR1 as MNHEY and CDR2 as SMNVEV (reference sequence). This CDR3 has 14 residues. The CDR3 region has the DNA TGTGCCAGCAGTTTCCGACCGGGAGTTCAGCCCCAGCATTTT. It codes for CASSFRPGVQPQHF.

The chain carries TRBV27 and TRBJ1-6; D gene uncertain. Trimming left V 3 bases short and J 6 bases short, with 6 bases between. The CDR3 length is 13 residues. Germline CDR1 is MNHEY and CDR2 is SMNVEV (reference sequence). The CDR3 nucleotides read TGTGCCAGCAGTTTTGGGCCTAATTCACCCCTCCACTTT. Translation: CASSFGPNSPLHF.

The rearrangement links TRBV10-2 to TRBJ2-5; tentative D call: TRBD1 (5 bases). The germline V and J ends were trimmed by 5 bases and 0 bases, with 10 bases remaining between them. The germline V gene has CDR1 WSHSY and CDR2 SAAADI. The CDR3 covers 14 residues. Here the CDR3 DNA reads TGCGCCAGCAGTACGACAGCTTACCAAGAGACCCAGTACTTC. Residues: CASSTTAYQETQYF.